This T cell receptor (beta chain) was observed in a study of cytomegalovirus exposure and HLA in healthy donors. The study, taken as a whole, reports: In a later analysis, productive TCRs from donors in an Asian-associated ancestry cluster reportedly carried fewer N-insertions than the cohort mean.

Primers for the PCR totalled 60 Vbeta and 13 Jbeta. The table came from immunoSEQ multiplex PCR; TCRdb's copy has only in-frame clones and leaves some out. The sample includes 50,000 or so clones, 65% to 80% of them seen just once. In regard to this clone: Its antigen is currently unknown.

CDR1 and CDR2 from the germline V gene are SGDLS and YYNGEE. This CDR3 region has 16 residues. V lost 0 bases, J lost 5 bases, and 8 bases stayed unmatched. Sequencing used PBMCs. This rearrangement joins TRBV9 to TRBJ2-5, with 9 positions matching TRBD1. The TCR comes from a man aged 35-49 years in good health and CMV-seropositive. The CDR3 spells CASSVGNRGQWETQYF. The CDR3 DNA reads TGTGCCAGCAGCGTAGGTAACAGGGGGCAATGGGAGACCCAGTACTTC.